These 16 T cell receptor beta chains share one sample of origin, sequenced in a study of T cell changes during pregnancy in multiple sclerosis (dated by TCRdb to about 2019). The method behind the library was the immunoSEQ multiplex PCR assay. TCRdb retrieved this table from immuneACCESS and kept in-frame rearrangements only. Not all clones are present; in checked studies, unresolved V genes account for under half, and no reason is known for the remainder. This sample gives about 89,000 clones in total; around 94% of them show up just once. The leading ten clones occupy about 1.7% of the sample. The material was peripheral blood, obtained after pregnancy. Receptor source: a female donor in good health, enrolled as a control in a pregnancy study.

This clone occurred a few times. V gene TRBV27 combines with J gene TRBJ1-1; D is ambiguous. The CDR3 sequence is 11 residues long. Per germline, CDR1 MNHEY and CDR2 SMNVEV (reference sequence). V was pared by 4 bases and J by 7 bases, with 7 bases between. The CDR3 DNA follows: TGTGCCAGCAGTTCGGAGGATGAAGCTTTCTTT. This sequence encodes CASSSEDEAFF.

V gene TRBV2 combines with J gene TRBJ2-5, with 7 bases fitting TRBD2. V gave up 4 bases and J gave up 5 bases; unmatched junction bases: 7. The CDR3 consists of 14 residues. Germline lookup yields CDR1 SNHLY and CDR2 FYNNEI. The CDR3 reads CASSGGGPGETQYF. The CDR3 nucleotides read TGTGCCAGCAGTGGGGGAGGGCCCGGGGAGACCCAGTACTTC.

This rearrangement joins TRBV15 to TRBJ2-4; 7 bases line up with TRBD2. This CDR3 has 16 residues. Per germline, CDR1 LNHNV and CDR2 YYDKDF (reference sequence). The trim removed 1 base at V and 14 bases at J, leaving 17 bases unmatched. The CDR3 DNA is TGTGCCACCAGCAGAGGGGGGGGTATTGCCCCAACGCCGAAGTACTTC. Protein product: CATSRGGGIAPTPKYF.

V and J are TRBV7-2 and TRBJ2-3; 9 bases agree with TRBD2. The V gene end was trimmed by 5 bases and the J gene end by 3 bases; junction bases not matched to a gene: 9. The CDR3 contains 16 residues. Looked up from germline, CDR1 is SGHTA and CDR2 is FQGNSA. The CDR3 is CASSPWTSALTDTQYF. DNA for the CDR3: TGTGCCAGCAGCCCCTGGACTAGCGCCTTAACAGATACGCAGTATTTT.

The rearrangement uses TRBV27 and TRBJ2-6; D remains ambiguous. This CDR3 has 13 residues. Germline CDR1 and CDR2: MNHEY and SMNVEV (reference sequence). Trimming cost V 2 bases and J 4 bases, with 3 bases left between them. CDR3 bases: TGTGCCAGCAGTTTACGGGGGGCCAACGTCCTGACTTTC. Translation gives CASSLRGANVLTF.

V gene TRBV2 combines with J gene TRBJ1-5; 10 nucleotides align to TRBD1. The CDR3 runs 15 residues. The ends lost 4 bases at V and 3 bases at J; junction bases unmatched: 3. CDR1 and CDR2 from the germline V gene are SNHLY and FYNNEI. The DNA of the CDR3 is TGTGCCAGCAGTGGGGACAGGGGCCACAATCAGCCCCAGCATTTT. Its translation: CASSGDRGHNQPQHF.

Of note for this clone: In the same sample, other DNA sequences code for this CDR3. The chain couples TRBV5-1 to TRBJ2-2, with D tentatively TRBD1 (5 bases). Deletions cut 2 bases from V and 1 base from J, with 6 bases between. Germline V lookup: CDR1 SGHRS, CDR2 YFSETQ. There are 14 residues in the CDR3. The CDR3 sequence is CASSLGQNTGELFF. In DNA, the CDR3 is TGCGCCAGCAGCTTAGGACAGAACACCGGGGAGCTGTTTTTT.

V is TRBV5-1 and J is TRBJ1-4; D unresolved. V gave up 7 bases and J gave up 0 bases, with 10 bases separating them. Germline V gene data show CDR1 as SGHRS and CDR2 as YFSETQ. The CDR3 runs 14 residues. CDR3 in DNA: TGCGCCAGCGCCAACGGGACAACTAATGAAAAACTGTTTTTT. Translating it yields CASANGTTNEKLFF.

The chain couples TRBV4-1 to TRBJ2-1; 8 bases agree with TRBD2. CDR1 is MGHRA, CDR2 YSYEKL, per germline. J lost 7 bases, V lost 1 base, and 12 bases had no gene match. The CDR3 runs 17 residues. In DNA form, the CDR3 reads TGCGCCAGCAGCCAAGGGTCCTTGCGGGAGGATAGAAATGAGCAGTTCTTC. Its protein is CASSQGSLREDRNEQFF.

The chain uses TRBV18 and TRBJ2-7; 10 positions match TRBD1. Germline V gives CDR1 KGHSH, CDR2 LQKENI. The CDR3 is made up of 14 amino acids. Trimming took 3 bases from V and 1 from J; bases not matched to a gene: 0. CDR3 DNA: TGTGCCAGCTCACCGGGACAGGGGTCCTACGAGCAGTACTTC. This encodes CASSPGQGSYEQYF.

The J gene is TRBJ2-3, the V gene TRBV2; no clear D. The CDR3 length is 17 residues. Looked up from germline, CDR1 is SNHLY and CDR2 is FYNNEI. Trimming stripped 3 bases from V and 3 bases from J, with 19 bases between. The CDR3 coding sequence is TGTGCCAGCAGTGAGGTTACTCGACATCCCTCTACAGATACGCAGTATTTT. It translates to CASSEVTRHPSTDTQYF.

This chain links TRBV28 with TRBJ1-5; maybe TRBD1 (6 bases). Germline-derived CDR1 and CDR2 are MDHEN and SYDVKM. The CDR3 has 17 residues. Trimming pared 4 bases from V and 0 bases from J, leaving 16 bases between. The CDR3 protein is CASSSPTGLYSNQPQHF. The CDR3 DNA reads as TGTGCCAGCAGTTCCCCGACAGGCCTCTATAGCAATCAGCCCCAGCATTTT.

As DNA, the CDR3 is TGTGCCAGCAGATCGACAGGGAATGGCGAGCAGTACTTC. This sequence encodes CASRSTGNGEQYF. The gene calls are TRBV6-1 and TRBJ2-7; 7 bases line up with TRBD1. The J segment lost 6 bases and the V segment lost 6 bases, leaving 8 bases of the junction unmatched. The germline V gene has CDR1 MNHNS and CDR2 SASEGT. The CDR3 contains 13 residues.

The chain is built from TRBV27 and TRBJ2-1; 8 bases align to TRBD2. The J segment lost 2 bases and the V segment lost 4 bases, leaving 4 bases of the junction unmatched. Germline values: CDR1 MNHEY, CDR2 SMNVEV (reference sequence). There are 15 residues in the CDR3. DNA of the CDR3: TGTGCCAGCAGTTCCGGACTAGCCCCCTACAATGAGCAGTTCTTC. Its translation: CASSSGLAPYNEQFF.

CDR3 in DNA: TGTGCCTGGAGTGACGGGGACTCCTCCTACGAGCAGTACTTC. Translating gives CAWSDGDSSYEQYF. This sequence joins TRBV30 and TRBJ2-5; D may be TRBD2 (6 bases). The J call may be faulty, since TRBJ2-7 better matches the DNA end. The CDR3 runs to 14 residues. Germline V gives CDR1 GTSNPN, CDR2 SVGIG (reference sequence).

This clone showed up just once. The chain carries TRBV6-5 and TRBJ1-1; D may be TRBD1 (6 bases). CDR3 length: 15 residues. Germline assignment: CDR1 MNHEY and CDR2 SVGAGI. The V gene lost 6 bases and the J gene lost 3 bases, with 17 bases spanning the gap. CDR3 region: CASSPPRGAHTEAFF. In DNA, the CDR3 is TGTGCCAGCAGCCCACCCCGGGGGGCCCACACTGAAGCTTTCTTT.